What follows are 12 T cell receptor beta chains derived from one specimen sequenced in a study of cytomegalovirus exposure and HLA in healthy donors. Here immunoSEQ multiplex PCR was the method, and the copy in TCRdb shows in-frame clones only, minus some. This sample has a few hundred thousand clones, with 90% found just once. Material for sequencing was PBMCs. The receptors were gathered from a woman under 30 in good health and CMV-seronegative.

This clone was seen only a few times. The chain carries TRBV4-1 and TRBJ1-1; 8 bases are shared with TRBD1. Trimming took 3 bases from V and 5 from J; bases not matched to a gene: 8. The length of the CDR3 is 15 residues. Germline loops: CDR1 MGHRA, CDR2 YSYEKL. In nucleotides, the CDR3 is TGCGCCAGCAGCCACCCCGGACAGGGTGGTACTGAAGCTTTCTTT. As protein: CASSHPGQGGTEAFF.

The gene calls are TRBV5-4 and TRBJ2-2; tentatively, D is TRBD2 (5 bases). V lost 4 bases to trimming and J lost 6 bases, with 10 bases between them. The CDR3 is made up of 13 amino acids. CDR1 and CDR2 from the germline V gene are SGHNT and YYREEE (reference sequence). The CDR3 DNA sequence: TGTGCCAGCAGCGGCTCACTAGCCGGGGAGCTGTTTTTT. Amino acids: CASSGSLAGELFF.

The chain recombines TRBV18 with TRBJ2-1; 9 bases agree with TRBD1. Germline lookup yields CDR1 KGHSH and CDR2 LQKENI. The CDR3 extends over 16 amino acids. V was pared by 0 bases and J by 7 bases, with 7 bases of the junction left unmatched. The CDR3 nucleotides are TGTGCCAGCTCACCACCGATACAGGGGGCATGGAATGAGCAGTTCTTC. Translating it yields CASSPPIQGAWNEQFF.

The chain carries TRBV5-1 and TRBJ2-1; D may be TRBD2 (6 bases). The CDR3 length is 15 residues. Trimming took 4 bases from V and 0 from J, leaving 11 bases between them. CDR1 and CDR2 from the germline V gene are SGHRS and YFSETQ. CDR3 loop: CASSPDGSSYNEQFF. In nucleotides, the CDR3 is TGCGCCAGCAGCCCGGACGGGAGCTCCTACAATGAGCAGTTCTTC.

The chain links TRBV6-5 to TRBJ1-1, with D maybe TRBD1 (6 bases). V lost 7 bases and J 1 base, leaving 13 bases between the germline ends. Germline CDR1 and CDR2: MNHEY and SVGAGI. CDR3 length equals 14 residues. This chain's CDR3 is CASTRGRGNTEAFF. CDR3 nucleotide sequence: TGTGCCAGCACGAGGGGCAGGGGGAACACTGAAGCTTTCTTT.

A single count supports this clone. The chain combines TRBV21-1 with TRBJ1-2. TRBV21-1 is listed as a pseudogene. CDR3 length: 15 amino acids. This chain's CDR3 is CASSTTGGTFDGYTF. The CDR3 DNA follows: TGTGCCAGCAGCACCACGGGGGGCACATTCGATGGCTACACCTTC.

This chain connects TRBV5-6 to TRBJ1-1; D remains unclear. Germline lookup yields CDR1 SGHDT and CDR2 YYEEEE. The CDR3 runs 12 residues. The V end lost 0 bases, the J end lost 7 bases, and 7 bases lay between the germline ends. This CDR3 is CASSLGPFEAFF. For the CDR3, the DNA is TGTGCCAGCAGCTTGGGGCCATTTGAAGCTTTCTTT.

The V and J genes are TRBV2 and TRBJ1-6, with 10 positions matching TRBD1. Per germline, CDR1 SNHLY and CDR2 FYNNEI. The ends lost 5 bases at V and 7 bases at J; junction bases unmatched: 8. The CDR3 has 16 amino acids. CDR3 coding DNA: TGTGCCAGCAGTTTGGACAGGGGGACGGTAAATTCACCCCTCCACTTT. It translates to CASSLDRGTVNSPLHF. Full variable domain (remainder filled in from reference TRBV2 and TRBJ1-6): EPEVTQTPSHQVTQMGQEVILRCVPISNHLYFYWYRQILGQKVEFLVSFYNNEISEKSEIFDDQFSVERPDGSNFTLKIRSTKLEDSAMYFCASSLDRGTVNSPLHFGNGTRLTVT.

The chain has TRBV6-5 and TRBJ2-1, with 7 bases identical to TRBD1. This CDR3 region has 16 residues. The ends lost 4 bases at V and 0 bases at J; junction bases unmatched: 6. Germline V gives CDR1 MNHEY, CDR2 SVGAGI. The CDR3 DNA reads TGTGCCAGCAGTTCCCCGGACAGGACCTCCTACAATGAGCAGTTCTTC. Its protein is CASSSPDRTSYNEQFF.

V usage is TRBV5-1 and J usage is TRBJ2-5; D gene unclear. V gave up 0 bases and J gave up 0 bases, with 6 bases separating them. Germline loops: CDR1 SGHRS, CDR2 YFSETQ. CDR3 length: 14 amino acids. The CDR3 sequence: CASSLAEYQETQYF. CDR3 sequence (DNA): TGCGCCAGCAGCTTGGCGGAGTACCAAGAGACCCAGTACTTC.

This clone is a singleton in its sample. V gene TRBV7-6 combines with J gene TRBJ1-2; D not resolved. CDR1 is SGHVS and CDR2 is FNYEAQ in the germline V gene. The CDR3 length is 15 residues. With 1 base removed from V and 4 bases from J, the gap between germline ends came to 13 bases. DNA of the CDR3: TGTGCCAGCAGCTTAGTAGAACGAGGCTCCTATGGCTACACCTTC. Residues: CASSLVERGSYGYTF.

This clone has only a few counts. This chain joins TRBV14 and TRBJ2-5; TRBD2 is a possible D gene (6 bases). This CDR3 is built from 13 residues. Trimming took off 4 bases at V and 5 bases at J, with 11 bases between the two ends. Germline V gives CDR1 SGHDN, CDR2 FVKESK. The CDR3 protein is CASSLLAVETQYF. For the CDR3, the DNA is TGTGCCAGCAGCCTCTTAGCGGTGGAGACCCAGTACTTC.